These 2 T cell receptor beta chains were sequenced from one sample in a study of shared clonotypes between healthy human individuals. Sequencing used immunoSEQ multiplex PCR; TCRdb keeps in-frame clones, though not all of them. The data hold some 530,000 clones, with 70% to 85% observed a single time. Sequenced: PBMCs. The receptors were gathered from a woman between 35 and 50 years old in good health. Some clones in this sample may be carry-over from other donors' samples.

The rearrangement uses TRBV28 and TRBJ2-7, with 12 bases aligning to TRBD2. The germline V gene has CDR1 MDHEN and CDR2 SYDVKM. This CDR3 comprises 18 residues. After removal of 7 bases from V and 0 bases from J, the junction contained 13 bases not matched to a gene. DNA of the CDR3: TGTGCCAGCACCCAAAACGGACTAGCGGGATCCTTCTCCTACGAGCAGTACTTC. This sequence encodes CASTQNGLAGSFSYEQYF.

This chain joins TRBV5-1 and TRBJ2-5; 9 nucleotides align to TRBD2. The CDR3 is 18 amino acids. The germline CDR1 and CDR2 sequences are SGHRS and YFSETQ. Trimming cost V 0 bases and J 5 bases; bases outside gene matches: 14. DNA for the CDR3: TGCGCCAGCAGCTTGGGCTCCACTACCGGGACTAGCAGGGAGACCCAGTACTTC. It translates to CASSLGSTTGTSRETQYF.